The clone carrying this TCR beta chain has just one count. Antigen unknown. A junction boundary mismatches the germline segment, possibly from a read error. TCR beta CDR3 regions were amplified from RNA transcripts. First-round RT-PCR of the TCR CDR3 relied on the HTBI primer set. TCRdb ran MiXCR on the multiplex PCR reads and lists one entry per CDR3 protein. The table records a few hundred thousand distinct CDR3 sequences, about 45% of them present only once. The data stem from a study of T cells in Graves' hyperthyroidism and ophthalmopathy. The study, taken as a whole, reports: Among thyroid clonotypes expanded above 0.001, most also appeared in blood.

Germline V gene sequence: CDR1 WSHSY, CDR2 SAAADI. The CDR3 covers 13 residues. If no ophthalmopathy progression occurred within 18 months, Graves' hyperthyroidism was stable. The chain uses TRBV10-2 and TRBJ1-2; D unclear. What was sequenced was peripheral blood or thyroid tissue (not recorded which). This sequence originates from a woman between 18 and 30 years old with Graves' hyperthyroidism. CDR3 loop: CVSSGVGYYGYTF. The CDR3 DNA follows: TGCGTCAGCAGTGGGGTCGGGTACTATGGCTACACCTTC.